Below are 20 T cell receptor beta chains sequenced from a single sample in a study of blood T cells in healthy people across ages. A second PCR, run for about 7 to 11 cycles, used a sample-barcoded 5' primer plus a J-beta primer mix. TCRdb re-called the 5' RACE reads with MiXCR, one entry per CDR3 protein. Altogether about 1,500,000 distinct CDR3 sequences are present, under 30% being singletons, with the ten largest covering 6.5% to 8.5%. Sequenced sample: blood. The receptors derive from a woman younger than 45 in good health.

This clonotype was observed a handful of times. This chain uses TRBV29-1 with TRBJ1-2; D is uncertain. This CDR3 comprises 16 residues. CDR1 is SQVTM, CDR2 ANQGSEA, per germline. Between the trimmed V and J ends, which lost 4 bases and 4 bases, there was a span of 22 bases. The CDR3 here is CSVVKERNRSGYGYTF. The CDR3 DNA is TGCAGCGTTGTGAAGGAGAGGAATAGGTCCGGCTATGGCTACACCTTC.

This clonotype was seen only a few times. The rearrangement links TRBV5-1 to TRBJ2-3; D remains ambiguous. Germline-derived CDR1 and CDR2 are SGHRS and YFSETQ. The CDR3 totals 15 residues. The V gene lost 0 bases and the J gene lost 1 base, with 9 bases spanning the gap. The DNA for the CDR3 is TGCGCCAGCAGCTTGGGGGTGGACGGCACAGATACGCAGTATTTT. The encoded protein is CASSLGVDGTDTQYF.

Comments on this clonotype: This sequence is one base from a far larger clone and is likely a read error. The chain links TRBV28 to TRBJ2-7; TRBD1 agrees at 10 bases. CDR3 size: 14 residues. V lost 5 bases, J lost 8 bases, and 9 bases stayed unmatched. Germline CDR1 and CDR2: MDHEN and SYDVKM. The CDR3 nucleotides are TGTGCCAGCAGTCCCGGGACAGGGGTTTACCAGCAGTACTTC. Protein: CASSPGTGVYQQYF.

This clonotype was detected many times. The V and J genes are TRBV4-3 and TRBJ2-5; a weak D match, TRBD2 (6 bases). Germline lookup yields CDR1 LGHNA and CDR2 YSLEER. This CDR3 comprises 15 residues. Trimming cost V 1 base and J 2 bases, with 11 bases left between them. CDR3 DNA sequence: TGCGCCAGCAGCCAAGTCTTAAGCGGGCAAGAGACCCAGTACTTC. It encodes CASSQVLSGQETQYF.

The CDR3 here is CASGLGGVELFF. CDR3 DNA: TGTGCTAGTGGTTTGGGGGGGGTTGAACTGTTTTTT. The chain couples TRBV12-5 to TRBJ1-4, with D tentatively TRBD1 (5 bases). The CDR3 has 12 residues. V lost 1 base to trimming and J lost 12 bases, with 9 bases between them. The germline V gene encodes CDR1 LGHNT and CDR2 FRNRAP.

This clonotype has ten or more counts. The J gene is TRBJ2-7, the V gene TRBV7-2; TRBD1 aligns across 9 bases. CDR1 and CDR2 from the germline V gene are SGHTA and FQGNSA. The CDR3 length is 16 residues. V was pared by 0 bases and J by 5 bases, with 8 bases of the junction left unmatched. As DNA, the CDR3 is TGTGCCAGCAGCTTAGCCCTGGACAGGGGTCTCCACGAGCAGTACTTC. Amino acids: CASSLALDRGLHEQYF.

Notes on this clonotype: One junction end disagrees with the germline gene, perhaps due to a read error. V is TRBV5-1 and J is TRBJ1-3; D uncertain. This CDR3 is built from 14 residues. The V gene's germline CDR1 is SGHRS and CDR2 YFSETQ. CDR3 sequence (DNA): TGCGCCGGCAGCTTAGAGGGCTCTGGAAACACCATATATTTT. Translation: CAGSLEGSGNTIYF.

The chain employs TRBV5-1 and TRBJ2-7; TRBD2 matches 8 bases. The CDR3 runs 13 residues. Germline V gene sequence: CDR1 SGHRS, CDR2 YFSETQ. The ends lost 4 bases at V and 6 bases at J; junction bases unmatched: 6. In DNA, the CDR3 is TGCGCCAGCAGCGGCGGGGGGTTTCCCGAGCAGTACTTC. Translation: CASSGGGFPEQYF.

This chain links TRBV7-9 with TRBJ2-5; the match to TRBD1 covers 7 bases. The DNA end is more similar to TRBJ2-1, so the J call may be wrong. CDR1 is SEHNR and CDR2 is FQNEAQ in the germline V gene (reference sequence). The CDR3 is 14 residues long. In DNA form, the CDR3 reads TGTGCCAGCAGTCCGGGGACAGTCCAAGAGACCCAGTTCTTC. Its translation is CASSPGTVQETQFF.

This clonotype was picked up a small number of times. The gene calls are TRBV7-2 and TRBJ2-1; weak D call: TRBD1 (6 bases). The CDR3 contains 14 residues. The germline gives CDR1 SGHTA, CDR2 FQGNSA. V was cut by 8 bases and J by 2 bases, with 13 bases left in between. The CDR3 DNA reads TGTACCAGCCAGGGGCGGCTTACCTACAATGAGCAGTTCTTC. Translating it yields CTSQGRLTYNEQFF.

Many counts were recorded for this clonotype. The chain recombines TRBV5-1 with TRBJ2-7; D gene uncertain. This CDR3 contains 13 residues. V lost 4 bases and J 3 bases, leaving 11 bases between the germline ends. The germline CDR1 and CDR2 sequences are SGHRS and YFSETQ. CDR3 protein: CASSLREDYEQYF. The CDR3, as DNA: TGCGCCAGCAGCCTAAGAGAGGACTACGAGCAGTACTTC.

This clonotype was picked up many times. The V call is TRBV6-2 or TRBV6-3, the J call TRBJ2-1, with 9 bases aligning to TRBD2. Germline V gene lookup returns CDR1 MNHEY and CDR2 SVGEGT. J gave up 6 bases and V 8 bases, and 14 bases lay outside the gene matches. The CDR3 runs to 16 residues. The CDR3 loop is CASSNSGREGANEQFF. The CDR3 coding sequence is TGTGCCAGCTCAAACTCGGGGCGGGAGGGAGCCAATGAGCAGTTCTTC.

About this clonotype: The junction departs from the called germline gene at one end, perhaps through a read error. This chain joins TRBV20-1 and TRBJ1-3; possible D gene TRBD1, 6 bases. The CDR3 runs 13 residues. CDR1 and CDR2 (germline): DFQATT, SNEGSKA (reference sequence). CDR3 protein: CSATGTIGDTIYF. The CDR3 DNA reads as TGCAGTGCTACCGGGACAATTGGAGACACCATATATTTT.

The chain links TRBV7-2 to TRBJ2-2; 8 bases align to TRBD2. The germline gives CDR1 SGHTA, CDR2 FQGNSA. Trimming took 6 bases from V and 0 from J; bases not matched to a gene: 6. The CDR3 runs 16 residues. CDR3: CASSSYSGTNTGELFF. DNA for the CDR3: TGTGCCAGCAGTTCCTATAGCGGGACGAACACCGGGGAGCTGTTTTTT.

This clonotype has at least ten counts. This chain joins TRBV7-6 and TRBJ2-7; no reliable D call. There are 14 residues in the CDR3. V lost 4 bases to trimming and J lost 7 bases, with 17 bases between them. Germline V gene data show CDR1 as SGHVS and CDR2 as FNYEAQ. CDR3 loop: CASSSGSFGSEQYF. Here the CDR3 DNA reads TGTGCCAGCAGCTCAGGTAGTTTTGGGTCAGAGCAGTACTTC. The full variable domain, in which reference TRBV7-6 and TRBJ2-7 provide the parts outside the CDR3, is GAGVSQSPRYKVTKRGQDVALRCDPISGHVSLYWYRQALGQGPEFLTYFNYEAQQDKSGLPNDRFSAERPEGSISTLTIQRTEQRDSAMYRCASSSGSFGSEQYFGPGTRLTVT.

This clonotype occurred a few times. The gene calls are TRBV3-1 and TRBJ2-5; D remains unclear. The DNA end is more similar to TRBJ2-7, so the J call may be wrong. Germline V gene sequence: CDR1 LGHDT, CDR2 YNNKEL (reference sequence). The CDR3 runs 14 residues. CDR3 protein: CASSATGPPFEQYF. The CDR3 region has the DNA TGTGCCAGCAGCGCGACCGGGCCTCCCTTCGAGCAGTACTTC.

This clonotype was seen more than once but under ten times. The chain carries TRBV4-1 and TRBJ1-2; D uncertain. The germline gives CDR1 MGHRA, CDR2 YSYEKL. V was trimmed by 0 bases and J by 8 bases, leaving 10 bases between them. There are 13 residues in the CDR3. CDR3 sequence reads: CASSQEGFWGYTF. For the CDR3, the DNA is TGCGCCAGCAGCCAAGAGGGATTTTGGGGCTACACCTTC.

This clonotype was detected a few times. This rearrangement joins TRBV12-3 or TRBV12-4 to TRBJ2-5; D perhaps matches TRBD2 (6 bases). The CDR3 is made up of 13 amino acids. V dropped 4 bases and J dropped 4 bases, with 10 bases sitting between them. In DNA, the CDR3 is TGTGCCAGCAGTTCGGCGGAGGGAGAGACCCAGTACTTC. This codes for CASSSAEGETQYF.

This clonotype was detected only a few times. The chain carries TRBV20-1 and TRBJ2-5; no clear D. Germline assignment: CDR1 DFQATT and CDR2 SNEGSKA (reference sequence). V was trimmed by 0 bases and J by 0 bases, leaving 8 bases between them. The CDR3 consists of 14 residues. CDR3 amino acids: CSARDRSYQETQYF. DNA of the CDR3: TGCAGTGCTAGAGATCGGAGTTACCAAGAGACCCAGTACTTC.

Concerning this clonotype: Possible read error: a much larger clone is one base away. The chain employs TRBV7-6 and TRBJ2-5, with no clear D. V gave up 1 base and J gave up 2 bases, with 8 bases separating them. CDR3 length equals 14 residues. In germline, CDR1 is SGHVS, CDR2 FNYEAQ. The CDR3 DNA reads as TGTGCCAGCAGCTTAGTTGTAGAACAAGAGACCCAGTACTTC. This translates into CASSLVVEQETQYF. Using reference TRBV7-6 and TRBJ2-5 for the parts outside the CDR3, the full variable domain is GAGVSQSPRYKVTKRGQDVALRCDPISGHVSLYWYRQALGQGPEFLTYFNYEAQQDKSGLPNDRFSAERPEGSISTLTIQRTEQRDSAMYRCASSLVVEQETQYFGPGTRLLVL.